Listed below are T cell receptor beta chains from one sample, sequenced in a study of post-analysis software for immune sequencing data. TCRdb redid the calling of the PCR reads with MiXCR, one entry per CDR3 protein. Of 600,000 to 750,000 distinct CDR3 sequences listed, 59% are singletons. The specimen was blood. The receptors were sampled from a girl aged 2 to 10 with multiple sclerosis. Both conserved end residues are part of each CDR3. The D gene is left open where the match is weak. Clone size is shown for a subset of rows, as once, few, many or a class of expanded clone.

j_gene,abundance,d_gene,v_gene,CDR3aa,CDR3nt
TRBJ1-1,-,-,TRBV20-1,CSASPPGPNTEAFF,TGCAGTGCTAGCCCCCCCGGTCCGAACACTGAAGCTTTCTTT
TRBJ2-7,-,TRBD2,TRBV5-1,CASSGLAGASYEQYF,TGCGCCAGCAGCGGCCTAGCGGGAGCTTCTTACGAGCAGTACTTC
TRBJ2-5,-,-,TRBV10-3,CAITPGRSQETQYF,TGTGCCATCACTCCAGGGAGATCCCAAGAGACCCAGTACTTC
TRBJ1-2,-,-,TRBV28,CASNTRFYGYTF,TGTGCCAGCAATACTAGGTTCTATGGCTACACCTTC
TRBJ2-5,-,-,TRBV29-1,CSVNLWGPRGGTQYF,TGCAGCGTTAATTTGTGGGGTCCGAGGGGGGGGACCCAGTACTTC
TRBJ2-1,-,-,TRBV29-1,CSAKKADGEQFF,TGCAGCGCCAAAAAGGCGGATGGGGAGCAGTTCTTC
TRBJ1-2,-,TRBD1,TRBV7-2,CASRPGGSPGYTF,TGTGCCAGCAGGCCAGGGGGTTCCCCTGGCTACACCTTC
TRBJ2-7,-,TRBD1,TRBV29-1,CSVELSGTGDSERYF,TGCAGCGTTGAACTTTCCGGGACAGGGGATTCTGAGCGGTACTTC
TRBJ2-3,-,TRBD2,TRBV4-2,CASSQGGASGGTDTQYF,TGTGCCAGCAGCCAAGGAGGTGCTAGCGGGGGAACAGATACGCAGTATTTT
TRBJ1-2,few,-,TRBV29-1,CSVEPGRQLPGGYTF,TGCAGCGTTGAGCCAGGGAGACAGCTCCCTGGTGGCTACACCTTC
TRBJ2-6,-,-,TRBV25-1,CASSVGGPGANVLTF,TGTGCCAGCAGTGTTGGGGGGCCCGGGGCCAACGTCCTGACTTTC
TRBJ1-6,-,TRBD1,TRBV30,CAWSVQGSSYNSPLHF,TGTGCCTGGAGTGTACAGGGGAGCTCCTATAATTCACCCCTCCACTTT
TRBJ2-7,-,TRBD2,TRBV20-1,CSAVAGAYEQYF,TGCAGTGCTGTAGCGGGGGCCTACGAGCAGTACTTC
TRBJ2-1,-,TRBD1,TRBV12-3/TRBV12-4,CASRTGQGLNNEQFF,TGTGCCAGCAGAACGGGACAGGGTTTAAACAATGAGCAGTTCTTC
TRBJ2-7,-,-,TRBV12-3/TRBV12-4,CASSSYSGYEQYF,TGTGCCAGCAGTTCCTATAGCGGCTACGAGCAGTACTTC
TRBJ2-1,-,-,TRBV29-1,CSVEDDPSARSYNEQFF,TGCAGCGTTGAAGATGATCCTAGCGCACGCTCCTACAATGAGCAGTTCTTC
TRBJ2-4,-,TRBD1,TRBV20-1,CSARGGQGAKNIQYF,TGCAGTGCTAGAGGGGGACAGGGAGCCAAAAACATTCAGTACTTC
TRBJ2-7,-,TRBD2,TRBV29-1,CSVVLAGSYEQYF,TGCAGCGTGGTACTAGCGGGCTCCTACGAGCAGTACTTC
TRBJ2-3,-,TRBD2,TRBV12-3/TRBV12-4,CASRYGGKTDTQYF,TGTGCCAGCAGGTACGGGGGGAAAACAGATACGCAGTATTTT
TRBJ2-1,-,-,TRBV12-3/TRBV12-4,CASSLQVAGNEQFF,TGTGCCAGCAGTTTACAGGTGGCGGGGAATGAGCAGTTCTTC
TRBJ2-3,-,TRBD2,TRBV6-2/TRBV6-3,CASTLAGEIGDTQYF,TGTGCCAGCACCTTAGCGGGGGAGATCGGAGATACGCAGTATTTT
TRBJ1-5,-,TRBD1,TRBV12-3/TRBV12-4,CASSLGTDRPQHF,TGTGCCAGCAGCCTCGGGACAGATCGGCCCCAGCATTTT
TRBJ2-7,-,TRBD1,TRBV27,CASSLMAGGYEQYF,TGTGCCAGCAGTTTAATGGCAGGGGGCTACGAGCAGTACTTC
TRBJ1-1,-,-,TRBV7-3,CASSSRGSNTEAFF,TGTGCCAGCAGCTCACGGGGGTCGAACACTGAAGCTTTCTTT
TRBJ2-3,-,-,TRBV7-2,CASSLAIAGTDTQYF,TGTGCCAGCAGCTTAGCGATTGCCGGCACAGATACGCAGTATTTT
TRBJ1-2,-,-,TRBV27,CASSLSMRSGYGTLGGYTF,TGTGCCAGCAGTTTATCGATGCGTAGCGGGTATGGGACCCTCGGCGGCTACACCTTC
TRBJ2-7,-,-,TRBV2,CASSEASRGLYEQYF,TGTGCCAGCAGTGAAGCGTCCAGGGGACTTTACGAGCAGTACTTC
TRBJ2-7,-,-,TRBV5-6,CASSLVGDYEQYF,TGTGCCAGCAGCTTGGTCGGCGACTACGAGCAGTACTTC
TRBJ1-1,-,-,TRBV10-3,CAISDRGTEAFF,TGTGCCATCAGTGACAGGGGAACTGAAGCTTTCTTT
TRBJ2-7,few,TRBD2,TRBV4-1,CASSPPGGVYEQYF,TGCGCCAGCAGCCCCCCCGGGGGGGTCTACGAGCAGTACTTC